Listed here are 2 T cell receptor beta chains from one sample, sequenced in a study of blood T cells in healthy people across ages. Combining a sample-barcoded 5' primer with a J-beta primer mix, a second PCR ran for 7 to 11 cycles. TCRdb reprocessed the 5' RACE reads via MiXCR and lists one record per CDR3 protein. The sample lists approximately 800,000 distinct CDR3 sequences; roughly 60% were seen once. Sequenced input: blood. These receptors were collected from a man aged 30 to 45 in good health.

The rearrangement joins TRBV3-1 to TRBJ2-5; D is uncertain. The germline gives CDR1 LGHDT, CDR2 YNNKEL (reference sequence). V was shortened by 2 bases and J by 4 bases, with 20 bases between the two germline ends. The CDR3 covers 17 residues. The CDR3 DNA sequence: TGTGCCAGCAGCCAAAGGTCGTACCCCTCCCGAATAGAGACCCAGTACTTC. Translation gives CASSQRSYPSRIETQYF.

The chain employs TRBV3-1 and TRBJ2-2; D ambiguous. Trimming took 4 bases from V and 3 from J, leaving 9 bases between them. Looked up from germline, CDR1 is LGHDT and CDR2 is YNNKEL (reference sequence). The CDR3 extends over 14 amino acids. The CDR3 bases are TGTGCCAGCAGCCCTCCCTGGGACACCGGGGAGCTGTTTTTT. As protein: CASSPPWDTGELFF.